This T cell receptor beta chain was captured by sequencing in a study of response to subunit inactivated influenza vaccine. General study points: Authors suggested few new T cells are recruited by each seasonal influenza vaccination.

V dropped 6 bases and J dropped 7 bases, with 12 bases sitting between them. Germline CDR1 SQVTM, CDR2 ANQGSEA. The CDR3 sequence is 12 residues long. As to this clonotype: The antigen is unknown.

TCRdb independently ran MiXCR on the RT-PCR reads; one entry per CDR3 protein. The data contain about 500,000 distinct CDR3 sequences, 16% of them singletons. This material consisted of CD4+ T cells sorted from PBMCs, taken 23 months after vaccination. The chain links TRBV29-1 to TRBJ2-2, with D tentatively TRBD2 (5 bases). The clonotype originates from a man aged 45 to 70 who received an inactivated influenza vaccine. The CDR3 bases are TGCAGCGTGTGCCCCCGGGGCGGGGAGCTGTTTTTT. Its translation: CSVCPRGGELFF.